This entry describes one T cell receptor beta chain. This clone has a handful of counts. The specificity of this receptor is unknown. Nothing much larger sits one base from this clone, and base qualities are not available. This sample is drawn from a study of beta chain features in type 1 diabetes listed by TCRdb under 2018. With regard to the full study: Mean age, gender distribution, total cell number and subset yield were not different between patients and healthy donors. A total of over 90,000,000 sorted cells were examined across all samples, and a strong correlation was observed between cell number per subset and RNA yield. In the study, recently diagnosed type 1 diabetes patients and matched healthy donors were compared on the TCRB repertoires of their sorted circulating CD4+ T cell subsets. Whereas all 30 or so donors provided naive and central memory subsets, regulatory and stem cell-like memory subsets were isolated from just 8 patients and about eight healthy donors. The full study reports these points: Because the HLA sub-analyses included only small numbers of individuals, any influence of HLA type on TCRB rearrangement was left unresolved. In all four CD4+ subsets, TCRB CDR3 length was moderately but significantly shorter in type 1 diabetes patients. Naive, central memory and regulatory TCRB repertoires appeared more similar among patients than among healthy donors. PCR might favor shorter templates, but patient and control samples were amplified and corrected together, so any skew would affect both groups equally. Because cDNA rather than genomic DNA was sequenced, highly expressing activated cells could have been over-represented, although no difference in activation and CD3 levels was found between groups. At VDJ recombination sites, patients with type 1 diabetes made fewer insertions and deleted more nucleotides, a pattern implying thymic rearrangement abnormalities.

The High Capacity cDNA Reverse Transcription Kit was used to reverse transcribe all of the isolated RNA, meaning that expressed TCRB transcripts were what got sequenced. Deep immunoSEQ sequencing was applied to naive, central memory and regulatory T cell samples, giving an average of approximately 4 million total reads per sample. After sorted cells were lysed in RLT buffer, RNA was extracted with DNase-treated RNeasy Micro or Mini kits, with the choice depending on cell number. To prevent cross-contamination, every cell subset was processed on its own, while patient and healthy donor samples were processed together. TCRB sequences were amplified from cDNA with the immunoSEQ multiplex PCR, producing 87-bp fragments spanning the CDR3 region. Sequencing of the amplicons was performed on the Illumina HiSeq platform. Processing in the source paper ran as follows. Synthetic template baselines were used to correct PCR bias computationally, reads within Hamming distance 2 were collapsed, and singletons that could not be merged were discarded. Reads were aligned to IMGT to assign V, D and J genes, CDR3 length, and insertions or deletions at six rearrangement sites. Within each subset, clonotype counts were normalized to sorted cell number, and only after that were true diversity and Gini coefficients computed with the tcR R package. Repertoire sharing was quantified using the overlap coefficient calculated on TCRB nucleotide sequences. Out-of-frame TCRB sequences from naive cells were analyzed to stand in for the pre-selection repertoire. This is the immuneACCESS table as TCRdb keeps it, with only in-frame sequences that have V and J called. A part of the clones is gone; compared with another copy, unresolved V genes explain less than half, and the rest is unexplained. V, J and clone size reflect that table, while D and trimming were determined from the DNA. This sample gives 640,000 or so clones in total; around an eighth of them show up just once. In total, the top ten clones hold approximately 0.02% of the sample.

Reading the germline V gene gives CDR1 MNHEY and CDR2 SVGAGI. The CDR3, from cysteine to phenylalanine, totals 13 residues. Just the 39-base CDR3 DNA is kept, in frame starting at base 1. V is reduced by 6 bases and J by 4 bases, leaving a spacing of 12 bases between them. Each donor gave one peripheral blood draw, roughly 110 mL on average, collected into heparinised tubes. A BD FACSAria II was used to sort naive, central memory, regulatory and stem cell-like memory CD4+ T cells with a panel that included CD45RO, CCR7, CD25, CD127, CD95 and CD27. All sorted populations exceeded 98% purity. PBMCs were isolated immediately by Lymphoprep density gradient centrifugation and stained directly without culture. To minimize batch effects, samples were stained and sorted in pairs, one healthy donor with one patient per experiment.

This receptor was obtained from a man younger than 35 with type 1 diabetes. Recombination joined TRBV6-5 with TRBJ1-1, with the identity of the D gene unclear. The specimen sequenced was naive CD4+ T cells from blood. What this sample's cell subset or site label stands for: true naive CD4+ T cells. The CDR3 here reads CASRSREGTEAFF. The sequenced DNA: TGTGCCAGCAGATCTCGGGAGGGCACTGAAGCTTTCTTT.